Detailed here is one TCR beta chain. The antigen is undetermined. The entry originates in a study of blood T cells in healthy people across ages. CDR1 is SGHAT, CDR2 FQNNGV, per germline. The length of the CDR3 is 17 residues. General study results and limits: Any conclusive comparison of naive versus antigen-experienced cells was prevented by using unsorted PBMCs.

Alongside a J-beta primer mix, a sample-barcoded 5' primer served in a second PCR lasting roughly 7 to 11 cycles. Via MiXCR, TCRdb re-called the 5' RACE reads, giving one row per CDR3 protein. The data contain 790,000 or so distinct CDR3 sequences, about 46% of them seen just once; the ten biggest clones take up about a sixth. Sequencing was carried out using blood. This chain connects TRBV11-2 to TRBJ2-7; 9 bases are shared with TRBD1. The J call could be wrong; TRBJ2-5 is a better fit for the DNA end. This receptor was taken from a man older than 75 in good health. CDR3 in DNA: TGTGCCAGCAGCCCCTTAGACGGATACAGGGGGCGGAAGACCCAGTACTTC. This encodes CASSPLDGYRGRKTQYF.